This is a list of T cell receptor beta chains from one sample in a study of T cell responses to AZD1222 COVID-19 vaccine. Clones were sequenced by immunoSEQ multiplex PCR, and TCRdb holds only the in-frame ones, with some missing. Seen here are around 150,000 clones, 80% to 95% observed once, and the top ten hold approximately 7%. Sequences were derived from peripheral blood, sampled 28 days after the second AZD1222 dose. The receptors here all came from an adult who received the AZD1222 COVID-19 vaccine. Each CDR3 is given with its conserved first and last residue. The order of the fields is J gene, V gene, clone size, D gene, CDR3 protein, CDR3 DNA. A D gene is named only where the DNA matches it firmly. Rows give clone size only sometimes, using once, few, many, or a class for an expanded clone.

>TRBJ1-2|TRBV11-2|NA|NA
CASSLDPGAWWGYTF
TGTGCCAGCAGCTTAGATCCAGGGGCCTGGTGGGGCTACACCTTC
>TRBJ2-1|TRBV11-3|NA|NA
CASSSPRTRNSNEQFF
TGTGCCAGCAGCTCCCCCCGGACTCGGAATTCCAATGAGCAGTTCTTC
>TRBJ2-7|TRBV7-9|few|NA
CASSLGSGREQYF
TGTGCCAGCAGCTTAGGGTCAGGTCGCGAGCAGTACTTC
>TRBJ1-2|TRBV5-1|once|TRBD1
CASSFMPGGEGGYTF
TGCGCCAGCAGCTTCATGCCAGGGGGCGAGGGTGGCTACACCTTC
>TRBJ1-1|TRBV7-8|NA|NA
CASSSHSEAFF
TGTGCCAGCAGTTCGCATTCCGAAGCTTTCTTT
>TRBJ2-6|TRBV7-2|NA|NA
CASSRLPSYSGANVLTF
TGTGCCAGCAGTAGGCTTCCATCTTACTCTGGGGCCAACGTCCTGACTTTC
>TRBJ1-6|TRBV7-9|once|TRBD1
CASSVDREYNSPLHF
TGTGCCAGCAGCGTGGACAGGGAGTATAATTCACCCCTCCACTTT
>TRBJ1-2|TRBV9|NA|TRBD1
CASSVAPGQRVDYTF
TGTGCCAGCAGCGTAGCCCCGGGACAGAGAGTTGACTACACCTTC
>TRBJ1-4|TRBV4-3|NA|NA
CASSQDLGAIDEKLFF
TGCGCCAGCAGCCAAGATCTGGGGGCGATTGATGAAAAACTGTTTTTT
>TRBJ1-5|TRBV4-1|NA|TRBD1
CASSQPAGGRNQPQHF
TGCGCCAGCAGCCAACCCGCAGGGGGCAGGAATCAGCCCCAGCATTTT
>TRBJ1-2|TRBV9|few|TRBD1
CASSVATGQAYYGYTF
TGTGCCAGCAGCGTAGCTACCGGACAGGCCTACTATGGCTACACCTTC
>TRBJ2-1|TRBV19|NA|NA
CASSSSSSYNEQFF
TGTGCCAGTAGTTCTTCCTCCTCCTACAATGAGCAGTTCTTC
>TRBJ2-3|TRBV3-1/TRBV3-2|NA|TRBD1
CASSRGQGPDTQYF
TGTGCCAGCAGCAGGGGACAGGGCCCAGATACGCAGTATTTT
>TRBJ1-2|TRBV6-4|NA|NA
CASSEAPTANYGYTF
TGTGCCAGCAGTGAGGCCCCAACAGCTAACTATGGCTACACCTTC
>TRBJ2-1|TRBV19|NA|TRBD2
CASRVAGGPREQFF
TGTGCCAGTAGGGTAGCGGGGGGGCCTCGTGAGCAGTTCTTC
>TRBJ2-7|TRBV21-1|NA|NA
CASSPRADEQYF
TGTGCCAGCAGTCCTAGGGCGGACGAGCAGTACTTC
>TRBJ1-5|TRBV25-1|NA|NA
CASSEGYQPQHF
TGTGCCAGCAGTGAAGGTTATCAGCCCCAGCATTTT
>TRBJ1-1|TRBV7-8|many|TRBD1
CASSDGQGKNTEAFF
TGTGCCAGCAGCGACGGACAGGGAAAGAACACTGAAGCTTTCTTT
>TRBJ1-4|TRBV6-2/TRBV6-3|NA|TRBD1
CASSDRSQGDEKLFF
TGTGCCAGCAGCGACCGGTCTCAGGGGGATGAAAAACTGTTTTTT
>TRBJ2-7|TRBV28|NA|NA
CASSRPGEQYF
TGTGCCAGCAGTCGGCCTGGTGAGCAGTACTTC
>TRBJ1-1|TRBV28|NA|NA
CASIESGNPEAFF
TGTGCCAGCATCGAGTCAGGGAATCCTGAAGCTTTCTTT
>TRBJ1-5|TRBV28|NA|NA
CASSPTGLNQPQHF
TGTGCCAGCAGCCCAACAGGGCTCAATCAGCCCCAGCATTTT
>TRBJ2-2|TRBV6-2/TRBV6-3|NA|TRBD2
CASSSRGLGVRGELFF
TGTGCCAGCAGTTCCAGGGGACTAGGCGTCCGAGGGGAGCTGTTTTTT
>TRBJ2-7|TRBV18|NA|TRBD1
CASSLRGGRGYEQYF
TGTGCCAGCTCATTGCGAGGGGGCCGGGGATACGAGCAGTACTTC
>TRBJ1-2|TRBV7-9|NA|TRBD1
CASSLLGQGGGYTF
TGTGCCAGCAGCTTACTGGGACAGGGGGGTGGCTACACCTTC
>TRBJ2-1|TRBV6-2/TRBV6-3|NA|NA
CASSSNRGPYNEQFF
TGTGCCAGCAGTTCTAACCGGGGGCCTTACAATGAGCAGTTCTTC
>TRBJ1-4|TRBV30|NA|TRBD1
CAWGRAGTGGKLFF
TGTGCCTGGGGCCGTGCCGGGACAGGAGGAAAACTGTTTTTT
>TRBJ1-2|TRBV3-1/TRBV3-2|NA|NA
CASSQDVTGGGGYTF
TGTGCCAGCAGCCAAGACGTTACCGGGGGCGGCGGCTACACCTTC
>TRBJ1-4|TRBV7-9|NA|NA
CASSQNLNEKLFF
TGTGCCAGCAGCCAAAACCTTAATGAAAAACTGTTTTTT
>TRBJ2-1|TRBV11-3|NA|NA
CASSLGRGSNEQFF
TGTGCCAGCAGCTTAGGGCGGGGAAGCAATGAGCAGTTCTTC
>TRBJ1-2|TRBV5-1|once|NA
CASSLEGGLVYGYTF
TGCGCCAGCAGCCTGGAGGGAGGGCTCGTCTATGGCTACACCTTC
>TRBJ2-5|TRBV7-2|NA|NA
CASRGTEQETQYF
TGTGCCAGCAGAGGGACTGAACAAGAGACCCAGTACTTC
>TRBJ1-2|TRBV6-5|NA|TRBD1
CASSSQTGVYGYTF
TGTGCCAGCAGTTCTCAAACAGGGGTCTATGGCTACACCTTC
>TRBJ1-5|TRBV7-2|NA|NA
CASSKFNQPQHF
TGTGCCAGCAGCAAGTTCAATCAGCCCCAGCATTTT
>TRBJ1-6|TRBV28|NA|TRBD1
CASSLSWGQGNYSPLHF
TGTGCCAGCAGTTTATCATGGGGACAGGGTAATTATTCACCCCTCCACTTT
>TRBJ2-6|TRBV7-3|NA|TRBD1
CASSSLSGTGRSSGANVLTF
TGTGCCAGCAGCTCCCTATCCGGGACAGGGAGATCCTCTGGGGCCAACGTCCTGACTTTC
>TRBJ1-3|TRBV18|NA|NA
CASSPMGGDSSGNTIYF
TGTGCCAGCTCACCAATGGGGGGTGACAGCTCTGGAAACACCATATATTTT
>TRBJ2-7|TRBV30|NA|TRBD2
CAWSVLDSGAYEQYF
TGTGCCTGGAGTGTACTCGATAGCGGGGCCTACGAGCAGTACTTC
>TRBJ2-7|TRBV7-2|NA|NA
CASSFRAASFYEQYF
TGTGCCAGCAGCTTCCGGGCCGCGTCCTTTTACGAGCAGTACTTC
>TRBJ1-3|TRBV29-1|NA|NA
CSAHSDGSGNTIYF
TGCAGCGCTCACTCGGACGGGTCTGGAAACACCATATATTTT
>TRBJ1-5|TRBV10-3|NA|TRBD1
CAISERGQGQPQHF
TGTGCCATCAGTGAGAGGGGGCAGGGACAGCCCCAGCATTTT
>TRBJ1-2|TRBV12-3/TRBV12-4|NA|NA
CAIWGDYGYTF
TGTGCCATCTGGGGGGACTATGGCTACACCTTC
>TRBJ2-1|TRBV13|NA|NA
CASSLGQGGEQFF
TGTGCCAGCAGCTTAGGGCAGGGTGGTGAGCAGTTCTTC
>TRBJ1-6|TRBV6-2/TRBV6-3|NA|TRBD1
CASSYSRDRDSPLHF
TGTGCCAGCAGTTACTCCCGGGACAGAGATTCACCCCTCCACTTT
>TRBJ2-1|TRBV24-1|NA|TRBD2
CATSANLRASGDFYNEQFF
TGTGCCACCAGTGCCAATTTGAGGGCTAGCGGGGATTTTTACAATGAGCAGTTCTTC
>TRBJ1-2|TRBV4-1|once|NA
CASSQDVSWGNYGYTF
TGCGCCAGCAGCCAAGATGTGAGTTGGGGAAACTATGGCTACACCTTC